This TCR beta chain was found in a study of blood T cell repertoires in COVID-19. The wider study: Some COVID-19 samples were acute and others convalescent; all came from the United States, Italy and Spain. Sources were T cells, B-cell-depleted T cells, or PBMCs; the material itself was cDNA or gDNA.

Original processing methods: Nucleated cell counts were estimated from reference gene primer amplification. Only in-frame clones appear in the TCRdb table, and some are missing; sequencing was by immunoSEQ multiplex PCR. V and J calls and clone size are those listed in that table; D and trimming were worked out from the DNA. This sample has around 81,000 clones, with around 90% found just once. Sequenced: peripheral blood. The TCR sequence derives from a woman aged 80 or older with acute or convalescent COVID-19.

The CDR3 sequence: CAWTSSGTGELFF. The CDR3 nucleotides read TGTGCCTGGACTAGCTCGGGCACCGGGGAGCTGTTTTTT. V and J are TRBV30 and TRBJ2-2; D possibly corresponds to TRBD2 (5 bases). Per the germline V gene, CDR1 is GTSNPN and CDR2 is SVGIG (reference sequence). The CDR3 covers 13 residues. The V end lost 4 bases, the J end lost 4 bases, and 10 bases lay between the germline ends.